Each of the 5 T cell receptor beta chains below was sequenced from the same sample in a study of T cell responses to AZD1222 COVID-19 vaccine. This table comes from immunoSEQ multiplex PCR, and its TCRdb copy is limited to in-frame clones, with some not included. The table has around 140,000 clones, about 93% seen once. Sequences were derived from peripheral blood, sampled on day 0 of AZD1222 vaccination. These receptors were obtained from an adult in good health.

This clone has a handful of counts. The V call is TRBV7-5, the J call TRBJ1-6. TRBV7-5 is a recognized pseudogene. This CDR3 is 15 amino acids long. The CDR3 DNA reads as TGTGCCAGAAGCCCCAGCGGAGGTCGGAATTCACCCCTCCACTTT. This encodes CARSPSGGRNSPLHF.

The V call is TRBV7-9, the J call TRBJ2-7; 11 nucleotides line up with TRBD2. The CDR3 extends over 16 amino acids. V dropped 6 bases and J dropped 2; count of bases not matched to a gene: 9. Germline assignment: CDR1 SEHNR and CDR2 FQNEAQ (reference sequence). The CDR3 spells CASSSFSGGEPYEQYF. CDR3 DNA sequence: TGTGCCAGCAGTTCGTTTAGCGGGGGGGAGCCCTACGAGCAGTACTTC.

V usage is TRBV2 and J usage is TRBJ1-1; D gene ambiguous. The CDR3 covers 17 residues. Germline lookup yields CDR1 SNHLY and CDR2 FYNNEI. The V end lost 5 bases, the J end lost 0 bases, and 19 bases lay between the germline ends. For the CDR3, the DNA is TGTGCCAGCAGTTACCCGGACCGAGGCAGGATGAACACTGAAGCTTTCTTT. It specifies CASSYPDRGRMNTEAFF.

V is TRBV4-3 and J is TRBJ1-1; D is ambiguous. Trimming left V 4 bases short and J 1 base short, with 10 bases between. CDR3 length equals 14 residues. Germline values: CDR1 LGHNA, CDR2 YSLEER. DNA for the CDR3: TGCGCCAGCAGCCTTAGTTTCAGGAACACTGAAGCTTTCTTT. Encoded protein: CASSLSFRNTEAFF.

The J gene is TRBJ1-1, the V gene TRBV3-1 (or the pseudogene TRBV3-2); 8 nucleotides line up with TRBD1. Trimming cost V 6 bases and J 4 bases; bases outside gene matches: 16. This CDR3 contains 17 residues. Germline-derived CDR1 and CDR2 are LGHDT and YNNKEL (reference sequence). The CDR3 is CASRAKPARGTGTEAFF. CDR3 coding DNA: TGTGCCAGCAGAGCCAAACCCGCCCGCGGGACAGGCACTGAAGCTTTCTTT.